This is a list of T cell receptor beta chains from one sample in a study of cytomegalovirus exposure and HLA in healthy donors. The table came from immunoSEQ multiplex PCR; TCRdb's copy has only in-frame clones and leaves some out. Of roughly 140,000 clones in the sample, over 60% were seen once. What was sequenced was PBMCs. The receptor source for this set is a woman in her 50s in good health and CMV-seronegative. Both conserved end residues are part of each CDR3. A row's size may be missing; if present it is once, few, many or a size class.

NA | TRBJ2-1 | TRBV7-6 | CASSPLGGANEQFF
NA | TRBJ2-5 | TRBV5-1 | CASGQLSGSTQETQYF
NA | TRBJ2-3 | TRBV4-1 | CASSLTGTTIDTQYF
NA | TRBJ2-7 | TRBV21-1 | CAYQGAGGPYEQYF
few | TRBJ1-3 | TRBV29-1 | CSVYIQRTGNTIYF
NA | TRBJ1-2 | TRBV7-8 | CASSFGSGLYGYTF
NA | TRBJ2-1 | TRBV25-1 | CASSELRSGAYNEQFF
NA | TRBJ1-2 | TRBV4-1 | CASSHPAQGARGYTF
NA | TRBJ2-7 | TRBV29-1 | CSVEGGQGYEQYF
NA | TRBJ2-1 | TRBV19 | CASTSGGGINEQFF
NA | TRBJ2-7 | TRBV4-1 | CASSRGDRGHSYEQYF
NA | TRBJ1-1 | TRBV28 | CASSSGQGRGTEAFF
NA | TRBJ1-2 | TRBV28 | CASSLYGTGGDGYTF
few | TRBJ1-4 | TRBV27 | CAIRQPPNEKLFF
NA | TRBJ2-3 | TRBV5-1 | CASSLEWRGGVADTQYF
NA | TRBJ1-2 | TRBV5-5 | CASSSERQGVYGYTF
few | TRBJ1-5 | TRBV5-6 | CASSLYSGPNQPQHF
NA | TRBJ1-6 | TRBV11-2 | CASSLNRGPSPLHF
NA | NA | TRBV29-1 | CSVGEGSEQYF
NA | TRBJ1-6 | TRBV4-1 | CASSQDRVRHPLHF
NA | TRBJ2-3 | TRBV6-4 | CASSTERGAPQYF
once | TRBJ2-3 | TRBV9 | CASSFGLAIPDTQYF
NA | TRBJ1-1 | TRBV29-1 | CSVGPRAAEAFF
once | TRBJ2-3 | TRBV11-3 | CASSAGTSGLSTDTQYF
few | TRBJ2-6 | TRBV19 | CASSPDRVSLGANVLTF
few | TRBJ2-1 | TRBV7-7 | CASSVSNSGGSNEQFF
NA | TRBJ2-1 | TRBV9 | CASSVEGSGGPSYNEQFF
NA | TRBJ1-4 | TRBV12-5 | CASVRQGATNEKLFF
NA | TRBJ2-3 | TRBV28 | CASSYSRTDYLLAGPQYF
NA | TRBJ2-3 | TRBV2 | CASIISTDTQYF
NA | TRBJ2-1 | TRBV18 | CASSPDRGPSEQFF
NA | TRBJ2-1 | TRBV5-1 | CASSLEPGENEQFF
NA | TRBJ1-6 | TRBV19 | CASRTGQGNSPLHF
NA | TRBJ2-3 | TRBV5-1 | CASSSLTSVPDTQYF
NA | TRBJ2-7 | TRBV5-4 | CASSLWGTRVTEQYF
NA | TRBJ1-4 | TRBV2 | CASSVAGIAEKLFF
NA | TRBJ2-2 | TRBV4-1 | CASSQGDLGLNTGELFF